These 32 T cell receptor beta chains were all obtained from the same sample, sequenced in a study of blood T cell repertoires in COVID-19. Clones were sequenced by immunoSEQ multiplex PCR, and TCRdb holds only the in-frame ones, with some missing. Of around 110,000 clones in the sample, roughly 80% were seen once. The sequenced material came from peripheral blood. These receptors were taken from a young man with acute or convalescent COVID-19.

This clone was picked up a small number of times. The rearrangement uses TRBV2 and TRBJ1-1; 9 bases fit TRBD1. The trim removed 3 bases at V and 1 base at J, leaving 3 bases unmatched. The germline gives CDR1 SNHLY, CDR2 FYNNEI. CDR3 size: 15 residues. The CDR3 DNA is TGTGCCAGCAGTGATGTGGGACAGGGGAACACTGAAGCTTTCTTT. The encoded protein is CASSDVGQGNTEAFF.

The CDR3 loop reads CASTRGWLAASTDTQYF. DNA for the CDR3: TGCGCCAGCACCAGGGGTTGGCTAGCGGCTAGCACAGATACGCAGTATTTT. The gene calls are TRBV10-2 and TRBJ2-3, with D perhaps TRBD2 (7 bases). This CDR3 is 17 amino acids long. Germline lookup yields CDR1 WSHSY and CDR2 SAAADI. Deletions cut 7 bases from V and 0 bases from J, with 20 bases between.

CDR3 amino acids: CASSYSGTGPLHGYTF. The CDR3 DNA follows: TGTGCCAGCAGTTACTCGGGTACAGGTCCCCTCCATGGCTACACCTTC. J is TRBJ1-2 and V is TRBV6-5, with D possibly being TRBD1 (5 bases). Trimming left V 0 bases short and J 6 bases short, with 17 bases between. The CDR3 contains 16 residues. CDR1 and CDR2 (germline): MNHEY, SVGAGI.

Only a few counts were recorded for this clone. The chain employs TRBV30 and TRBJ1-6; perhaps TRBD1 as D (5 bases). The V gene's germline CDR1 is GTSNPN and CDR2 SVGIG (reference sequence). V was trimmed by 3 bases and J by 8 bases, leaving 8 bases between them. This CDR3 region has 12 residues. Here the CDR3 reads CAWRRGYSPLHF. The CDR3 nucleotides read TGTGCCTGGAGACGGGGGTATTCACCCCTCCACTTT.

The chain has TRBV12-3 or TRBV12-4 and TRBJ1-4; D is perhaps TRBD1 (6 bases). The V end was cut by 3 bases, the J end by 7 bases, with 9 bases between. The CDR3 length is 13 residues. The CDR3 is CASSLSGAEKLFF. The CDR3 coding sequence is TGTGCCAGCAGTTTGTCAGGGGCTGAAAAACTGTTTTTT.

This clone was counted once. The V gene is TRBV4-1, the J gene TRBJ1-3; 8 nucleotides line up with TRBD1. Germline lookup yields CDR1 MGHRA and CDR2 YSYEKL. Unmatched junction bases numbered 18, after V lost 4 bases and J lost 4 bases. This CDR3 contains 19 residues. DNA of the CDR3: TGCGCCAGCAGCCTCTCCCTAACCCCCTGGCGGGACAGGGGAAACACCATATATTTT. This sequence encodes CASSLSLTPWRDRGNTIYF.

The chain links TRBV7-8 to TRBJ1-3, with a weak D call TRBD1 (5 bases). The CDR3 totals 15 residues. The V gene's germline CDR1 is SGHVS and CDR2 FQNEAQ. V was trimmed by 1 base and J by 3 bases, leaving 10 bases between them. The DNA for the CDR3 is TGTGCCAGCAGCTTAGGGTCAGGGTTTGGAAACACCATATATTTT. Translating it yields CASSLGSGFGNTIYF.

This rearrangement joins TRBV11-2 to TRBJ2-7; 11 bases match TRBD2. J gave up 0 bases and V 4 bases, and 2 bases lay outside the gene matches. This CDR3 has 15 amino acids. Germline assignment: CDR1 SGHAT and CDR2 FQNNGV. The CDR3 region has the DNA TGTGCCAGCAGCTATACTAGCGGGAGCTCCTACGAGCAGTACGTC. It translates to CASSYTSGSSYEQYV.

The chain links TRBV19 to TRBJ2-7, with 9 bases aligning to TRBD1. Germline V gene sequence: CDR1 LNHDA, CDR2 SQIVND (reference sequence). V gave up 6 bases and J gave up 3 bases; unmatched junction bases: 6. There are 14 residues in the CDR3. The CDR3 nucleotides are TGTGCCAGTAGGTCCCGGGACAGGGTCTACGAGCAGTACGTC. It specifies CASRSRDRVYEQYV.

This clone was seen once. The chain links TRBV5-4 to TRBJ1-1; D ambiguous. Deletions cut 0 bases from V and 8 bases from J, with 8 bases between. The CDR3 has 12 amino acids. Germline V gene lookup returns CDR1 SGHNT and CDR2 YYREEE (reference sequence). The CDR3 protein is CASSLGPREAFF. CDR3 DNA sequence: TGTGCCAGCAGCTTGGGGCCCCGCGAAGCTTTCTTT. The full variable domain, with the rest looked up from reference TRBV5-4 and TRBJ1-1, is ETGVTQSPTHLIKTRGQQVTLRCSSQSGHNTVSWYQQALGQGPQFIFQYYREEENGRGNFPPRFSGLQFPNYSSELNVNALELDDSALYLCASSLGPREAFFGQGTRLTVV.

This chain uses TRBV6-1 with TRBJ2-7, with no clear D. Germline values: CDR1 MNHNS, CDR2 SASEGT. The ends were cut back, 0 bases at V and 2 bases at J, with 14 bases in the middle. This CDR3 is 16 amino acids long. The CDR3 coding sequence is TGTGCCAGCAGTGAAGCAGGCAGCGCCGCCCCCTACGAGCAGTACTTC. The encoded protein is CASSEAGSAAPYEQYF.

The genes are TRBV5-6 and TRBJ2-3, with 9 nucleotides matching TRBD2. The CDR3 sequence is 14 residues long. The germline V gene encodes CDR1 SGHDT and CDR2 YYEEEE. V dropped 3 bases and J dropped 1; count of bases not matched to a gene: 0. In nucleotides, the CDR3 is TGTGCCAGCAGCTGGACTAGCGGCACAGATACGCAGTATTTT. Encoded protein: CASSWTSGTDTQYF.

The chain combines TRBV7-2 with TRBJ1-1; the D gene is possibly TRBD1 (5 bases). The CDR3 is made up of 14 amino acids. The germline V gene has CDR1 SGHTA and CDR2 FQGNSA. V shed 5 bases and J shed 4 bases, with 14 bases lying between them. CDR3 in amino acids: CASSVGHLPTEAFF. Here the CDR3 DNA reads TGTGCCAGCAGCGTCGGACACTTACCCACTGAAGCTTTCTTT.

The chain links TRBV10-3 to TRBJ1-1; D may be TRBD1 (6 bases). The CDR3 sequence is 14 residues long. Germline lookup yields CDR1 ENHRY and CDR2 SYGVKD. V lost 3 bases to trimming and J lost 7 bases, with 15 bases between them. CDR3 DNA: TGTGCCATCAGTGATAGGGGCAGGGGCGATGAAGCTTTCTTT. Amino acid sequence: CAISDRGRGDEAFF.

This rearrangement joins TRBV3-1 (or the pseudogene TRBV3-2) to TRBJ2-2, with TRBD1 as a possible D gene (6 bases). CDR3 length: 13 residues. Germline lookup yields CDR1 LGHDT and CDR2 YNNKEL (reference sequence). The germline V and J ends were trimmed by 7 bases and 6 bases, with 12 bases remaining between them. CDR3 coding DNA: TGTGCCAGCACCCTGAGGGGGTCCGGGGAGCTGTTTTTT. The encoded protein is CASTLRGSGELFF.

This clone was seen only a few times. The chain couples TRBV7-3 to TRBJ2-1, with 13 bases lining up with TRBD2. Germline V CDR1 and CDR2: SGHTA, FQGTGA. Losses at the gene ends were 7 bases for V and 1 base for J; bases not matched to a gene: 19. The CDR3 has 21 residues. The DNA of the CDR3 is TGTGCCAGCACCAACTTCCCGACCCTGACTAGCGGGGGGATTTCCTACAATGAGCAGTTCTTC. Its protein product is CASTNFPTLTSGGISYNEQFF.

The CDR3 sequence is CASSLQGDGNTIYF. CDR3 DNA: TGTGCCAGCAGCCTACAGGGTGACGGAAACACCATATATTTT. This chain connects TRBV9 to TRBJ1-3, with D perhaps matching TRBD1 (6 bases). V gave up 4 bases and J gave up 4 bases, with 12 bases separating them. Germline V gene lookup returns CDR1 SGDLS and CDR2 YYNGEE. This CDR3 contains 14 residues.

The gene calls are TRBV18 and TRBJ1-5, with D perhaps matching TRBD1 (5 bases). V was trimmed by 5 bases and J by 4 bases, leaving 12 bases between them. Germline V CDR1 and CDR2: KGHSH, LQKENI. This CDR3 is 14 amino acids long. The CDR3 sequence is CASSDGAGNQPQHF. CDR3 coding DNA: TGTGCCAGCTCAGATGGGGCAGGGAATCAGCCCCAGCATTTT.

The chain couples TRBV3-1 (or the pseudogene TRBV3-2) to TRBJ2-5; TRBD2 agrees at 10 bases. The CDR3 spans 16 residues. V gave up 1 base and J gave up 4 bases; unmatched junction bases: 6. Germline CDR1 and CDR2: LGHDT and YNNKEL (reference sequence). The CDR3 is CASSQVQREGRETQYF. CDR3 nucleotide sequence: TGTGCCAGCAGCCAAGTTCAGCGGGAGGGCCGAGAGACCCAGTACTTC.

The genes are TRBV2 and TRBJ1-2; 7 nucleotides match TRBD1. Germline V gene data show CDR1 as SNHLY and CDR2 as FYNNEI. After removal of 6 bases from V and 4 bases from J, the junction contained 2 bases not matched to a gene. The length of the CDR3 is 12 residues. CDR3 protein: CASSGDSYGYTF. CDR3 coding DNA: TGTGCCAGCAGCGGGGACAGCTATGGCTACACCTTC. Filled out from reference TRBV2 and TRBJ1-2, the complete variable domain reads EPEVTQTPSHQVTQMGQEVILRCVPISNHLYFYWYRQILGQKVEFLVSFYNNEISEKSEIFDDQFSVERPDGSNFTLKIRSTKLEDSAMYFCASSGDSYGYTFGSGTRLTVV.

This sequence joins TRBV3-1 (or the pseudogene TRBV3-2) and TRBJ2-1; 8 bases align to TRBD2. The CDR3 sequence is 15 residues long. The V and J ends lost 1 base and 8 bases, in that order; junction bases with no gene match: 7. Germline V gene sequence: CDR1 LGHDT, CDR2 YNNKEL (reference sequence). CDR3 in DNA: TGTGCCAGCAGCCAAGTCGTGCGGGAGGCGGATGAGCAGTTCTTC. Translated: CASSQVVREADEQFF.

This CDR3 is CAWKRGIDEKLFF. The CDR3 region has the DNA TGTGCCTGGAAAAGGGGGATCGACGAAAAACTGTTTTTT. V gene TRBV30 combines with J gene TRBJ1-4, with TRBD1 as a possible D gene (6 bases). This CDR3 comprises 13 residues. Germline V gene sequence: CDR1 GTSNPN, CDR2 SVGIG (reference sequence). Between the trimmed V and J ends, which lost 4 bases and 8 bases, there was a span of 14 bases.

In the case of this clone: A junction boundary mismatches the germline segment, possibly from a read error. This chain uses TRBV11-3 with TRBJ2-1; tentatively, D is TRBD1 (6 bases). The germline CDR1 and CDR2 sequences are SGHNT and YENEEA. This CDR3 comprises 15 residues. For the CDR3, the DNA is TGTGCCAGCAGCTTGACAGGCGACACCTACAATGAGCGGTTCTTC. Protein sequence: CASSLTGDTYNERFF. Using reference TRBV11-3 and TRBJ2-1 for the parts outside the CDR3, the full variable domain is EAGVVQSPRYKIIEKKQPVAFWCNPISGHNTLYWYLQNLGQGPELLIRYENEEAVDDSQLPKDRFSAERLKGVDSTLKIQPAELGDSAVYLCASSLTGDTYNERFFGPGTRLTVL.

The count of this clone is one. The CDR3 is CARSPPTEAINTEAFF. Written as DNA, the CDR3 is TGTGCCAGAAGCCCGCCGACGGAGGCTATAAACACTGAAGCTTTCTTT. The chain couples TRBV7-5 to TRBJ1-1. TRBV7-5 is deemed a pseudogene. The CDR3 is made up of 16 amino acids.

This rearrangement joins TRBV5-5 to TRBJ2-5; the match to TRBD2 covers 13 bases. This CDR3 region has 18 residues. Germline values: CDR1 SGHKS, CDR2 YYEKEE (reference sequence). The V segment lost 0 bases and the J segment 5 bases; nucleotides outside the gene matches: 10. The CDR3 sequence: CASSLAPAGLAGAETQYF. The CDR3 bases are TGTGCCAGCAGCTTGGCCCCCGCCGGACTAGCGGGGGCGGAGACCCAGTACTTC.

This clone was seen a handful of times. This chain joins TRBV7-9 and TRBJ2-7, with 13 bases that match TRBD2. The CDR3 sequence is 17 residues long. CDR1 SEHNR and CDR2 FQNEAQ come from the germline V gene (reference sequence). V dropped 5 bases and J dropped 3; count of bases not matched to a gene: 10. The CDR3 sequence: CASSPPLGLAGSYEQYV. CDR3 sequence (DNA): TGTGCCAGCAGCCCTCCCCTGGGACTAGCGGGAAGCTACGAGCAGTACGTC.

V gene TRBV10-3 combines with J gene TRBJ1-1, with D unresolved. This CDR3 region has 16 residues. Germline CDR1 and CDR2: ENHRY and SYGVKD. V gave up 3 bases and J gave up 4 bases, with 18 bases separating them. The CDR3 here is CAISDGGPLGSTEAFF. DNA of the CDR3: TGTGCCATCAGTGATGGAGGTCCCCTTGGGAGCACTGAAGCTTTCTTT.

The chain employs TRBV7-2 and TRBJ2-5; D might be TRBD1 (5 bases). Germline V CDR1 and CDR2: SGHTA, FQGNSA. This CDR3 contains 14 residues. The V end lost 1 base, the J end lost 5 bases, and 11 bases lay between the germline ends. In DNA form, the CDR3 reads TGTGCCAGCAGCTTAGGGGGCAGGGCCGAGACCCAGTACTTC. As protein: CASSLGGRAETQYF.

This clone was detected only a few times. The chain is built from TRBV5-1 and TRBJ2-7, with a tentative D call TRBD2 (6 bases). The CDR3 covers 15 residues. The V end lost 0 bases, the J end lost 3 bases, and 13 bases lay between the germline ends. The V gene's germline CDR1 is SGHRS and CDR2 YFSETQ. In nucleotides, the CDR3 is TGCGCCAGCAGCTTGGCCGGGGGTAGGGACTACGAGCAGTACGTC. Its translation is CASSLAGGRDYEQYV.

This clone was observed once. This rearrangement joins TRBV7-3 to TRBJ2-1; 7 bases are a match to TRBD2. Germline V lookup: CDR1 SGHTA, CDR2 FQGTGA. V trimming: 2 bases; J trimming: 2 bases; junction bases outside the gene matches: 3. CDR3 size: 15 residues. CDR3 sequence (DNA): TGTGCCAGCAGCTTACTCCTAGCGGCCTACAATGAGCAGTTCTTC. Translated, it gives CASSLLLAAYNEQFF. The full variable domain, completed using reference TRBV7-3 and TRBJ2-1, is GAGVSQTPSNKVTEKGKYVELRCDPISGHTALYWYRQSLGQGPEFLIYFQGTGAADDSGLPNDRFFAVRPEGSVSTLKIQRTERGDSAVYLCASSLLLAAYNEQFFGPGTRLTVL.

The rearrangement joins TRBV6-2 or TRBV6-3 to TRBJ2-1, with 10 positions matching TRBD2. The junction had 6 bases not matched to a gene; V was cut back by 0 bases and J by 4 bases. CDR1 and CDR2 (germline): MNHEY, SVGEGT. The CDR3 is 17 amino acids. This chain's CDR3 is CASSYSPSGGIYNEQFF. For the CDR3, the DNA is TGTGCCAGCAGTTACTCGCCTAGCGGGGGCATATACAATGAGCAGTTCTTC.

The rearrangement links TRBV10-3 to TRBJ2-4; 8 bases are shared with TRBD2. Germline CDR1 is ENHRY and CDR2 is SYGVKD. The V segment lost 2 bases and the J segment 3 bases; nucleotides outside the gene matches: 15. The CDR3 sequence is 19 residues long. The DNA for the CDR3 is TGTGCCATCAGTGAGGCGGGGGAAGCGGGAGTACGAGGCAAAAACATTCAGTACTTC. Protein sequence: CAISEAGEAGVRGKNIQYF.